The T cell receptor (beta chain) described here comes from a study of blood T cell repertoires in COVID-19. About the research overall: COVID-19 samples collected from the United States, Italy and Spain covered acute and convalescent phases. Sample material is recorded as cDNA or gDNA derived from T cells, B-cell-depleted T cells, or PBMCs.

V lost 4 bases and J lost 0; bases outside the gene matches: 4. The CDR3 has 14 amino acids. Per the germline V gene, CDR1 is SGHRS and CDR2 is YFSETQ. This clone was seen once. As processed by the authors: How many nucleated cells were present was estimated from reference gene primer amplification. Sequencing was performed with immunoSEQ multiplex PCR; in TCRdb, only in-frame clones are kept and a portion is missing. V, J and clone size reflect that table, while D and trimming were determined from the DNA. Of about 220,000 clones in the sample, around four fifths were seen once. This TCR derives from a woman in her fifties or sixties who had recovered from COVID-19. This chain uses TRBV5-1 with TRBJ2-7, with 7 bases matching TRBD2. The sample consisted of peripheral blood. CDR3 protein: CASSPGGLSYEQYF. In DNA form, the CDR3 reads TGCGCCAGCAGCCCGGGGGGTCTCTCCTACGAGCAGTACTTC. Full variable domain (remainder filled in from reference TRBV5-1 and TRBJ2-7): KAGVTQTPRYLIKTRGQQVTLSCSPISGHRSVSWYQQTPGQGLQFLFEYFSETQRNKGNFPGRFSGRQFSNSRSEMNVSTLELGDSALYLCASSPGGLSYEQYFGPGTRLTVT.